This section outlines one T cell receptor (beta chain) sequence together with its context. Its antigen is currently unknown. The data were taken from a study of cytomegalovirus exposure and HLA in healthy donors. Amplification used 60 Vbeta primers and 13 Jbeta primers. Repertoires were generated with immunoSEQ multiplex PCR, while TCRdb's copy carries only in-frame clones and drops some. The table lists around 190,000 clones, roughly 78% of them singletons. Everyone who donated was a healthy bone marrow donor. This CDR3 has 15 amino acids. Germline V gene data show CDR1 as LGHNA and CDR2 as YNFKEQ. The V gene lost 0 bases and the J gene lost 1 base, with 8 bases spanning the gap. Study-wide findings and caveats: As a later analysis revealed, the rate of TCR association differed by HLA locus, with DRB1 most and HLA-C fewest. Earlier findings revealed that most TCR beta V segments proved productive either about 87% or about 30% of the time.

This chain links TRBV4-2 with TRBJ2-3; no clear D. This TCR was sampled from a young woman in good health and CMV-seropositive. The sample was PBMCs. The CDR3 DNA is TGTGCCAGCAGCCAAGATGGTGCAGGCACAGATACGCAGTATTTT. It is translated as CASSQDGAGTDTQYF.